This TCR beta chain was sequenced in a study of T cell responses to AZD1222 COVID-19 vaccine. Study-wide findings and caveats: Per reports, nearly half of all spike-specific TCRs target regions that are unmutated in variants. Donors skewed white British and female; clonal diversity was possibly underestimated. Spike regions recognized by vaccine-associated CD4 TCRs spanned the protein, led by 160-218 and 743-854. Repertoires in all cases were sampled only once the peak T cell response had passed.

V gave up 0 bases and J gave up 4 bases, with 8 bases separating them. From germline, CDR1 is SGHRS and CDR2 YFSETQ. This CDR3 spans 14 amino acids. Concerning this clone: Its target is unknown.

TCRdb keeps only in-frame clones here, not all; method: immunoSEQ multiplex PCR. This table holds about 150,000 clones, 88% found once. The receptor was derived from an adult in good health. The genes are TRBV5-1 and TRBJ1-3; maybe TRBD1 (6 bases). The specimen comprised peripheral blood, sampled on day 0 of AZD1222 vaccination. CDR3 region: CASSLDREGNTIYF. CDR3 in DNA: TGCGCCAGCAGCTTGGACAGGGAAGGAAACACCATATATTTT.